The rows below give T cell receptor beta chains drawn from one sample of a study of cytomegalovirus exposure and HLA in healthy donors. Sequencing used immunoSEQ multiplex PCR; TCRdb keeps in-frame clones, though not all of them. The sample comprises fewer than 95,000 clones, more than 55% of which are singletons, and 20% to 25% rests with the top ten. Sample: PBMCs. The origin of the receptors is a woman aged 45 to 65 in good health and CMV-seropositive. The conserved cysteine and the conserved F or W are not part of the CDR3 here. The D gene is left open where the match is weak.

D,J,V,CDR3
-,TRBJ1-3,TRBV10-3,AIRDDRGNTIY
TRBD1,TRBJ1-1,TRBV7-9,ASSRKGGGGQMNTEAF
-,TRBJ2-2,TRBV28,ASSSYWTGTGELF
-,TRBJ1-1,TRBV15,ATSVPSRENEAF
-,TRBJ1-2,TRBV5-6,ASSLLSGYT
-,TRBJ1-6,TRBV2,ASILQGNSPLH
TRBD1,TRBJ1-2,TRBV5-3,ARSPAQDDRGQTYGYT
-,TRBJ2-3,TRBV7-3,ASSLRGTEGDTQY
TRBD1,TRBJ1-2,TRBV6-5,ASSRKTGGEAGYT
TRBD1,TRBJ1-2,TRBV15,ATSSRTGATYGYT
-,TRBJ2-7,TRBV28,ASSFAGLPSYEQY
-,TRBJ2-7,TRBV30,AWTSAYEQY
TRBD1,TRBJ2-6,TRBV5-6,ASSSTGDRDTSGANVLT
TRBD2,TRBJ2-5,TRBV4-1,ASSQEIPSGGAETQY
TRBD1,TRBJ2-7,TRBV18,ASSNLRDSEQY
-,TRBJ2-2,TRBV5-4,ASSPTSSDTGELF
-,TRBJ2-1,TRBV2,ASTTGSYNEQF
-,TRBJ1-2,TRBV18,ASSPQRIANYGYT
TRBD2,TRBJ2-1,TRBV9,ASSQGLGEQF
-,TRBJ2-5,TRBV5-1,ASSGASQETQY
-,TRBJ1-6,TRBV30,AWSVQAGYSPLH
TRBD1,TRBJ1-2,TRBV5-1,ASSFSGTGEGYT
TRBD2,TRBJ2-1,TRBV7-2,ASSLPSGGASSYNEQF
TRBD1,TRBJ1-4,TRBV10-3,AISESLIGQGAGEKLF
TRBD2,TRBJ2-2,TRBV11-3,ASSLLAGGGTGELF
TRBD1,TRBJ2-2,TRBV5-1,ASSSGQGVTGELF